The text below deals with one TCR beta chain. As yet, its antigen is unknown. At the DNA level, this CDR3 is encoded by other sequences in the same sample as well. For each subset, genomic DNA was distributed in equal portions over several immunoSEQ plates. Method: immunoSEQ multiplex PCR; TCRdb's copy keeps in-frame clones and lacks some. This sample has 450,000 to 500,000 clones; 76% occur once, and the top ten carry around 13%. Donors comprised healthy HIV-negative adults lacking recent acute infections or vaccinations. In unsorted samples, genomic DNA was obtained using roughly 90 million PBMCs. Germline assignment: CDR1 SGDLS and CDR2 YYNGEE. V was trimmed by 0 bases and J by 5 bases, leaving 9 bases between them. The CDR3 sequence is 14 residues long. The data were taken from a study of shared clonotypes between healthy human individuals. Study results and caveats: Clonotype sharing across donors was expected to vary with sequencing depth.

The chain employs TRBV9 and TRBJ2-1, with D maybe TRBD2 (6 bases). The sample consisted of PBMCs. The source of this sequence is a woman aged 40 to 49 in good health. Some clones in this sample may be carry-over from other donors' samples. CDR3 coding DNA: TGTGCCAGCAGCGTAGGCGGAGGGAACAATGAGCAGTTCTTC. The encoded protein is CASSVGGGNNEQFF.